The rows below give T cell receptor beta chains drawn from one sample of a study of OX40 agonist ivuxolimab in advanced cancers. Using immunoSEQ multiplex PCR, the repertoire was profiled, and TCRdb retains in-frame clones only, with some absent. Here the sample spans fewer than 55,000 clones, more than 80% being singletons. This specimen was CD4+ or CD8+ T cells sorted from blood, taken in a trial of the OX40 agonist ivuxolimab. The receptors come from an adult with an advanced solid tumor such as melanoma, head and neck, liver or kidney cancer. CDR3s include the opening cysteine and the closing phenylalanine or tryptophan. D genes are given only for firm matches. Clone size is given for some rows only: seen once, a few or many times, or a class if the clone is expanded.

j_gene	d_gene	v_gene	abundance	CDR3aa	CDR3nt
TRBJ2-5	-	TRBV6-1	-	CASSKDRLPRETQYF	TGTGCCAGCAGCAAAGACAGGCTCCCTCGCGAGACCCAGTACTTC
TRBJ2-3	TRBD2	TRBV5-1	-	CASSFSGLAGDTQYF	TGCGCCAGCAGCTTCAGTGGACTAGCAGGTGATACGCAGTATTTT
TRBJ2-1	-	TRBV7-7	once	CASSLGGEPPYNEQFF	TGTGCCAGCAGCTTGGGCGGGGAGCCCCCCTACAATGAGCAGTTCTTC
TRBJ1-4	-	TRBV5-1	-	CASTRGREREKLFF	TGCGCCAGCACCCGTGGGAGGGAACGTGAAAAACTGTTTTTT
TRBJ2-7	-	TRBV18	-	CASSPLGESYEQYF	TGTGCCAGCTCACCACTCGGAGAATCCTACGAGCAGTACTTC
TRBJ2-1	TRBD2	TRBV5-4	-	CASSLAASGGALFF	TGTGCCAGCAGCTTGGCAGCTAGCGGGGGGGCTTTGTTCTTC
TRBJ1-4	-	TRBV7-6	-	CASSLGGQGEKLFF	TGTGCCAGCAGCTTGGGAGGACAAGGGGAAAAACTGTTTTTT
TRBJ2-7	-	TRBV9	-	CASSVDGGGSLLNEQYF	TGTGCCAGCAGCGTAGACGGAGGGGGAAGTCTCCTGAACGAGCAGTACTTC
TRBJ1-1	-	TRBV7-2	-	CASSPQGRANTEAFF	TGTGCCAGCAGCCCCCAGGGCAGGGCGAACACTGAAGCTTTCTTT
TRBJ1-2	-	TRBV7-9	-	CASSLEGGLLGYTF	TGTGCCAGCAGCCTAGAAGGGGGGTTGCTTGGCTACACCTTC
TRBJ2-1	TRBD2	TRBV7-3	-	CASSYEGTSGGYNEQFF	TGTGCCAGCAGCTATGAAGGGACTAGCGGGGGTTACAATGAGCAGTTCTTC
TRBJ2-7	TRBD2	TRBV7-2	-	CASSTTSGGYYEQYF	TGTGCCAGCAGCACCACTAGCGGGGGGTACTACGAGCAGTACTTC
TRBJ1-5	-	TRBV7-2	-	CASSLLHTSNQPQHF	TGTGCCAGCAGCTTATTACACACTAGCAATCAGCCCCAGCATTTT
TRBJ2-5	TRBD1	TRBV5-6	-	CASSQDRAETQYF	TGTGCCAGCAGCCAGGACAGGGCTGAGACCCAGTACTTC
TRBJ2-6	-	TRBV7-3	-	CASSFLHGANVLTF	TGTGCCAGCAGCTTTCTTCACGGGGCCAACGTCCTGACTTTC
TRBJ1-2	TRBD1	TRBV27	-	CASSFLTGGAHGYTF	TGTGCCAGCAGTTTCCTCACAGGGGGCGCACATGGCTACACCTTC
TRBJ2-7	TRBD1	TRBV5-4	-	CASSGNRDSGQYF	TGTGCCAGCAGCGGAAACCGGGACAGCGGGCAGTACTTC
TRBJ2-3	TRBD2	TRBV6-5	-	CASSYGGVADTQYF	TGTGCCAGCAGTTACGGGGGGGTCGCAGATACGCAGTATTTT
TRBJ2-5	-	TRBV11-3	-	CASSSRTVQETQYF	TGTGCCAGCAGCTCCAGGACAGTCCAAGAGACCCAGTACTTC
TRBJ1-4	-	TRBV4-1	-	CASSQDGQGYEKLFF	TGCGCCAGCAGCCAAGATGGCCAGGGATATGAAAAACTGTTTTTT
TRBJ2-1	-	TRBV9	-	CASSKDTSSYNEQFF	TGTGCCAGCAGCAAGGACACGAGCTCCTACAATGAGCAGTTCTTC
TRBJ1-1	TRBD1	TRBV19	once	CASRKGQIENMNTEAFF	TGTGCCAGCCGTAAGGGACAGATAGAAAACATGAACACTGAAGCTTTCTTT
TRBJ2-7	TRBD2	TRBV7-9	-	CASSLAGLAPNYEQYF	TGTGCCAGCAGCTTGGCAGGACTAGCGCCGAACTACGAGCAGTACTTC
TRBJ1-2	-	TRBV19	-	CASEDYNYGYTF	TGTGCCAGTGAAGATTATAACTATGGCTACACCTTC
TRBJ2-7	-	TRBV10-2	once	CASSESFEREQYF	TGCGCCAGCAGTGAGTCTTTCGAGCGCGAGCAGTACTTC
TRBJ2-7	-	TRBV29-1	-	CSVVEGLYEQYF	TGCAGCGTTGTTGAAGGCTTGTACGAGCAGTACTTC
TRBJ2-3	-	TRBV6-1	-	CASSESGDRTDTQYF	TGTGCCAGCAGTGAATCTGGCGATCGGACAGATACGCAGTATTTT
TRBJ1-2	-	TRBV28	once	CASSARQSEGGYTF	TGTGCCAGCAGCGCCCGTCAGTCAGAAGGAGGCTACACCTTC
TRBJ2-3	TRBD2	TRBV11-2	-	CASSQLGGTRQYF	TGTGCCAGCAGCCAGTTGGGGGGGACTAGGCAGTATTTT
TRBJ2-5	TRBD1	TRBV19	once	CASSPGTGWGETQYF	TGTGCCAGTAGTCCCGGGACAGGTTGGGGGGAGACCCAGTACTTC
TRBJ2-3	-	TRBV6-6	-	CASSYGAGSDTDTQYF	TGTGCCAGCAGTTACGGGGCGGGGTCAGACACAGATACGCAGTATTTT
TRBJ1-2	-	TRBV12-5	-	CASGLGGTSGYTF	TGTGCTAGTGGTTTGGGAGGGACGAGCGGCTACACCTTC
TRBJ1-6	TRBD1	TRBV5-4	-	CASSYGQGQVHNSPLHF	TGTGCCAGCAGCTACGGACAGGGGCAAGTCCATAATTCACCCCTCCACTTT
TRBJ1-2	TRBD1	TRBV5-4	-	CASSPSRDRGPGYTF	TGTGCCAGCAGCCCTAGCCGGGACAGGGGGCCTGGCTACACCTTC
TRBJ2-1	-	TRBV5-1	-	CASREKSRSYNEQFF	TGCGCCAGCAGGGAAAAGTCCCGCTCCTACAATGAGCAGTTCTTC
TRBJ1-5	-	TRBV7-2	few	CASSSGTEVNQPQHF	TGTGCCAGCAGTTCCGGGACGGAAGTCAATCAGCCCCAGCATTTT
TRBJ1-1	-	TRBV5-1	-	CASTALASRGDTEAFF	TGCGCCAGCACCGCCCTTGCTTCAAGAGGCGACACTGAAGCTTTCTTT
TRBJ1-6	-	TRBV6-1	few	CASRDQGRGNSPLHF	TGTGCCAGCAGGGATCAGGGAAGGGGTAATTCACCCCTCCACTTT
TRBJ1-2	-	TRBV13	-	CASSFETGGGYGYTF	TGTGCCAGCAGCTTCGAGACAGGCGGGGGCTATGGCTACACCTTC
TRBJ1-2	-	TRBV11-3	-	CASSSTGAGRGYTF	TGTGCCAGCAGCTCCACCGGGGCAGGGAGGGGCTACACCTTC
TRBJ1-5	-	TRBV6-1	-	CASSFGQTNQPQHF	TGTGCCAGCAGTTTCGGACAGACCAATCAGCCCCAGCATTTT
TRBJ1-2	TRBD1	TRBV2	-	CASTLTGGIYGYTF	TGTGCCAGCACCCTGACAGGGGGTATCTATGGCTACACCTTC
TRBJ2-7	-	TRBV2	-	CASKRNPASYEQYF	TGTGCCAGCAAAAGGAACCCCGCCTCCTACGAGCAGTACTTC
TRBJ2-6	-	TRBV18	once	CASSQLQGRGPSGANVLTF	TGTGCCAGCTCACAACTCCAGGGCAGGGGTCCTTCGGGGGCCAACGTCCTGACTTTC
TRBJ2-1	-	TRBV6-1	-	CASSEIQGFLF	TGTGCCAGCAGTGAAATTCAGGGTTTTCTCTTC
TRBJ1-1	-	TRBV5-4	-	CASSLKTGNTEAFF	TGTGCCAGCAGCCTAAAGACAGGGAACACTGAAGCTTTCTTT